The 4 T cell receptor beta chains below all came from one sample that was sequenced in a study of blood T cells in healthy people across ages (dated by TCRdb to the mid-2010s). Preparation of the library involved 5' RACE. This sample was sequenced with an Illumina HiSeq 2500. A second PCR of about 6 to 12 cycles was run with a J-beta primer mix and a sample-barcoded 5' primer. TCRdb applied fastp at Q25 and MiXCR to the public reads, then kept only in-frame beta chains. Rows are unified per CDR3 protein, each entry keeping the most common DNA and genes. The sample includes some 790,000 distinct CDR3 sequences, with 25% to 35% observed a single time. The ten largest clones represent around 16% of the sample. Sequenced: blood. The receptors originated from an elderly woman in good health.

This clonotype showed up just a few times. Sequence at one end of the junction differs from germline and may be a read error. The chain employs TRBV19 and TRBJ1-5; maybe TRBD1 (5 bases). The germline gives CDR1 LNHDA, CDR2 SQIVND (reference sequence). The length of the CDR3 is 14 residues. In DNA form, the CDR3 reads TGTGCCAGTAGACGGGACTTTAGCACTCAGCCCCAGCATTTT. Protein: CASRRDFSTQPQHF.

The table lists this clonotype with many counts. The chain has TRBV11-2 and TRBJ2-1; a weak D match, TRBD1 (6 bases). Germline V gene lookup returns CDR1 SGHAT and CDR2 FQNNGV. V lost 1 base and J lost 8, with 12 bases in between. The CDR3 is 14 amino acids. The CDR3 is CASSLGKQGDEQFF. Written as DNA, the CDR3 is TGTGCCAGCAGCTTAGGTAAACAGGGCGATGAGCAGTTCTTC.

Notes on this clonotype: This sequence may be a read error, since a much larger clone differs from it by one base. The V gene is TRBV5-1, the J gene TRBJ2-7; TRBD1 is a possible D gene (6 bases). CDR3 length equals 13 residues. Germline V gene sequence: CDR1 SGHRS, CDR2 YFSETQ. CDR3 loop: CASRDSFEGERYF. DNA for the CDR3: TGCGCCAGCAGGGACAGCTTTGAGGGGGAGCGGTACTTC.

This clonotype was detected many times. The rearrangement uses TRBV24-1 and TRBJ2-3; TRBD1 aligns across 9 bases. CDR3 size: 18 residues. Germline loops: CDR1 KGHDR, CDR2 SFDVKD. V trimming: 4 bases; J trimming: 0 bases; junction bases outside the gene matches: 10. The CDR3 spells CATSDPRDRVSSTDTQYF. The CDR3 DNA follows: TGTGCCACCAGTGACCCCCGGGACAGGGTTTCAAGCACAGATACGCAGTATTTT.